This TCR beta chain was captured by sequencing in a study of CD8 T cells in Susac syndrome (dated by TCRdb to the late 2010s). Turning to the overall study: Whether CD8+ T cell activation and differentiation in Susac syndrome was antigen driven was tested using repertoire sequencing. The investigation overall reported the following: The number of individuals in the TCR sequencing and HLA analysis was recognized as being relatively small.

In regard to this clonotype: This clone's antigen is unknown. No quality values exist for individual bases; no much larger clone is one base distant.

Peripheral blood CD8+ and CD4+ T cells from healthy donors, Susac syndrome patients and multiple sclerosis patients were profiled by high-throughput TCR beta sequencing. Treatment-naive patients with stable or active relapsing-remitting disease fulfilling revised McDonald criteria were used as multiple sclerosis controls. Bulk CD8+ and CD4+ T cells were purified by magnetic negative isolation, while CD8+ TEMRA cells were enriched using FACS. Blood was drawn into EDTA tubes, processed within 24 hours, and PBMCs were isolated by density gradient centrifugation. PBMCs destined for TCR sequencing were cryopreserved in liquid nitrogen and later thawed in a 37 °C water bath. The sorted or isolated CD4+, CD8+ and CD8+ TEMRA cells reached a purity of at least 90%. RNA was extracted with the RNeasy kit and 0.5 to 1 ug was reverse transcribed using random hexamers. The immunoSEQ multiplex PCR assay, covering 54 Vbeta and 13 Jbeta segments, was used to amplify TCR beta CDR3 regions. PCR amplification bias was corrected by using a synthetic template baseline for primer optimization and computational correction. From the authors' description of their analysis: Reads were annotated to V, D and J genes according to IMGT and were analyzed with immunoSEQ Analyzer, with only productive sequences retained. To calculate clonality, Shannon entropy was normalized by log2 of the number of productive unique sequences and then subtracted from one. For each patient and control, public and private clones were evaluated among the 100 most prevalent clones. Clones were defined as Susac-specific if absent from the healthy and MS cohorts, from around 1,100 published viral clones and from other ImmuneACCESS disease sequences. In-frame beta chains were kept once TCRdb had trimmed the public reads at Q25 with fastp and called clones with MiXCR. Rows merge per CDR3 protein into single entries with the most common DNA and genes. These V and J calls are TCRdb output, not the study's own analysis. Present in this sample are 130,000 or so distinct CDR3 sequences, 85% to 95% of which were seen just once. Approximately 0.12% of the sample comes from the top ten.

The receptor comes from a human donor with multiple sclerosis. Sequenced: CD4+ T cells from PBMCs.

The CDR3 loop reads CASSQDWLLTGELFF. In nucleotides, the sequence is TGCGCCAGCAGCCAAGATTGGCTCCTCACCGGGGAGCTGTTTTTT. The chain joins TRBV4-3 to TRBJ2-2, with no confident D gene call. The germline V gene encodes CDR1 LGHNA and CDR2 YSLEER. The CDR3 runs 15 amino acids, cysteine and phenylalanine included. Here the CDR3 DNA is all that survives: 45 bases in frame from base 1. The trim is 0 bases for V and 4 bases for J, with a gap of 9 bases between the germline ends.